This TCR beta chain was sequenced in a study of monozygotic twins with cystic fibrosis. Generated by immunoSEQ multiplex PCR, the TCRdb table keeps only in-frame clones and is missing some. The top ten clones hold more than 0.15% of a sample with 30,000 to 35,000 clones, around 96% of them seen once. The CDR3 has 13 amino acids. CDR1 is GTSNPN, CDR2 SVGIG, per germline (reference sequence). Losses at the gene ends were 3 bases for V and 7 bases for J; bases not matched to a gene: 4. V and J are TRBV30 and TRBJ2-1; TRBD1 agrees at 9 bases. The source of this sequence is a girl aged 2-10 years with cystic fibrosis. The specimen was blood. The CDR3 loop reads CAWSPDRGNEQFF. DNA for the CDR3: TGTGCCTGGAGCCCGGACAGGGGTAATGAGCAGTTCTTC.